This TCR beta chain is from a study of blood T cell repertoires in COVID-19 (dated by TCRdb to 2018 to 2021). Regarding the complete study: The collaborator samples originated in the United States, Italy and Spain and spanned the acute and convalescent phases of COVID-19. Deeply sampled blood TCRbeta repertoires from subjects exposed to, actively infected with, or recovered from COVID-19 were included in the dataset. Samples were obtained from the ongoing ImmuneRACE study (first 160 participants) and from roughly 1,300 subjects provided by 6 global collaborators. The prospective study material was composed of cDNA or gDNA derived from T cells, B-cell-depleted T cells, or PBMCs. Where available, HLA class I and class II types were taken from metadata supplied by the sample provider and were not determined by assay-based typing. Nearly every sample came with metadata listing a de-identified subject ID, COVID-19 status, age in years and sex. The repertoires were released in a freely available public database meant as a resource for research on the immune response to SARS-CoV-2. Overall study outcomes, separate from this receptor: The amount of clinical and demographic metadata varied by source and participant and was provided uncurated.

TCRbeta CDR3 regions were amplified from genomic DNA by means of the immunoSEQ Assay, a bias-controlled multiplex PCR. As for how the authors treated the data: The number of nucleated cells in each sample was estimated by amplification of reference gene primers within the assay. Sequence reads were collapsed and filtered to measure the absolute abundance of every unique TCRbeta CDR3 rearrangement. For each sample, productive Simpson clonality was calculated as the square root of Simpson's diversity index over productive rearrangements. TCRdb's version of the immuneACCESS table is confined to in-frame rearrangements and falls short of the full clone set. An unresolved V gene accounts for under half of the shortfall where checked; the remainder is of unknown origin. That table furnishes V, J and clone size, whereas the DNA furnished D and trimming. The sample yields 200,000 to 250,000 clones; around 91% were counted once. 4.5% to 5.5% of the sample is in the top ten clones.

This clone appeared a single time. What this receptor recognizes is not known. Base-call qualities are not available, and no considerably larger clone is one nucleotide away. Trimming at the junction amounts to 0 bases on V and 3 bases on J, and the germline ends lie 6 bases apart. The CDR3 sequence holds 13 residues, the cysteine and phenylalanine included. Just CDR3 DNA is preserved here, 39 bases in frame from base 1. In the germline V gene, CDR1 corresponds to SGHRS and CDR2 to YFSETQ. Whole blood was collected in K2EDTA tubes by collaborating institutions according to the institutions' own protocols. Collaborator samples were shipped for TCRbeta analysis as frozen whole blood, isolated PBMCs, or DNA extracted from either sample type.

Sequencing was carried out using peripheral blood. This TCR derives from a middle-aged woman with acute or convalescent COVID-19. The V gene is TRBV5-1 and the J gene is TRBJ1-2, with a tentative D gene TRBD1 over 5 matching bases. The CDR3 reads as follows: CASSLAGDYGYTF. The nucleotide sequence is TGCGCCAGCAGCTTGGCGGGGGACTATGGCTACACCTTC. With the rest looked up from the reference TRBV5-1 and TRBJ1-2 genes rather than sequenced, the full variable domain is KAGVTQTPRYLIKTRGQQVTLSCSPISGHRSVSWYQQTPGQGLQFLFEYFSETQRNKGNFPGRFSGRQFSNSRSEMNVSTLELGDSALYLCASSLAGDYGYTFGSGTRLTVV.